This T cell receptor (beta chain) came from a study of early T cells in non-severe SARS-CoV-2 infection (dated by TCRdb to the early 2020s). Turning to the overall study: Because TCR sequencing was done on bulk RNA from unsorted whole blood, the alpha and beta chains could not be paired. Broad study findings and their caveats: VDJdb matching was skewed toward anti-spike CD8 responses, so virus-specific expansions were likely underestimated and private and CD4 specificities were missed.

V is cut by 5 bases and J by 2 bases, and the space between the germline ends is 16 bases. The CDR3 runs 16 residues from the cysteine to the phenylalanine. Only CDR3 DNA is held: 48 bases, read in frame from base 1. This clonotype appeared once. Its antigen target is currently unknown. The record has no base qualities; no much larger clone is one base away. A single read is weak support. The protocol used for the library was 5' RACE. Sequencing was carried out with a NextSeq 500. In the TCR library protocol, unique molecular identifiers were attached to individual cDNA molecules to correct for PCR bias and sequencing error. Sequencing covered both TCR alpha and beta chains, and within each sample the abundances of alpha and beta sequences were tightly co-correlated. The authors processed their data as follows. Decombinator V4 was used to annotate TCR sequences for V gene, J gene and CDR3. Expanded TCRs were defined as changing significantly between any two time points under a Poisson model with p below 0.0001. TCR abundances were normalised to the total number of TCRs sequenced per sample and were expressed as counts per million. TRAV1-2 paired with TRAJ12, TRAJ20 or TRAJ33 defined MAIT TCRs, while TRAV10 paired with TRAJ18 defined iNKT TCRs. VDJdb, accessed 1 November 2021, was searched for CMV, EBV and SARS-CoV-2 annotated TCRs, excluding TCRs annotated for multiple antigens. TCRdb reworked the public reads: Q25 trimming with fastp, MiXCR clone assembly, productive beta chains retained. Every distinct CDR3 protein forms one entry, paired with its most common genes and DNA. TCRdb's processing, not the authors' own work, is the source of the V and J calls. The sample data list approximately 56,000 distinct CDR3 sequences, and more than 9% of these were observed just once. The top ten constitute around 6.3% of the sample.

The study was a case-control design nested within a healthcare worker cohort in London, UK, with weekly nasopharyngeal swab PCR tests and blood sampling. Healthcare workers were enrolled in the week of the UK lockdown, from 23 to 31 March 2020, and were followed every week for up to roughly 15 weeks. Sequencing was performed on whole blood. This sequence was found in an adult who was a healthcare worker with PCR-confirmed SARS-CoV-2 infection or an uninfected control (not recorded which). In this chain, TRBV12-3 or TRBV12-4 is recombined with TRBJ1-3; the D region possibly corresponds to TRBD1 (5 bases align). CDR3 protein: CASSRVGRRTGNTIYF. The DNA is TGTGCCAGCAGTCGCGTGGGACGGAGAACTGGAAACACCATATATTTT.